This T cell receptor beta chain derives from a study of blood T cell repertoires in COVID-19. Overall study: Samples of COVID-19 (acute and convalescent) were obtained from the United States, Italy and Spain.

Libraries were prepared by immunoSEQ multiplex PCR; TCRdb keeps only in-frame clonotypes and omits some of them. The repertoire includes fewer than 200,000 clones, more than 70% of them detected once, and about a sixth sits in the top ten. Participants were aged roughly 18 to 89 years from around 25 US areas. The study counted Cohort 3 donors as recovered given two negative PCRs, clearance, or symptom resolution. CDR1 MDHEN and CDR2 SYDVKM come from the germline V gene. V lost 7 bases and J 4 bases, leaving 16 bases between the germline ends. This CDR3 comprises 14 residues. This clone appeared a single time.

Material for sequencing was PBMCs or T cells enriched from blood (not recorded which). This clonotype was obtained from a man aged 60 to 75 who had recovered from COVID-19. This chain uses TRBV28 with TRBJ1-2; D remains ambiguous. CDR3 loop: CASKPDGWIYGYTF. The CDR3 DNA reads as TGTGCCAGCAAACCCGACGGGTGGATCTATGGCTACACCTTC.